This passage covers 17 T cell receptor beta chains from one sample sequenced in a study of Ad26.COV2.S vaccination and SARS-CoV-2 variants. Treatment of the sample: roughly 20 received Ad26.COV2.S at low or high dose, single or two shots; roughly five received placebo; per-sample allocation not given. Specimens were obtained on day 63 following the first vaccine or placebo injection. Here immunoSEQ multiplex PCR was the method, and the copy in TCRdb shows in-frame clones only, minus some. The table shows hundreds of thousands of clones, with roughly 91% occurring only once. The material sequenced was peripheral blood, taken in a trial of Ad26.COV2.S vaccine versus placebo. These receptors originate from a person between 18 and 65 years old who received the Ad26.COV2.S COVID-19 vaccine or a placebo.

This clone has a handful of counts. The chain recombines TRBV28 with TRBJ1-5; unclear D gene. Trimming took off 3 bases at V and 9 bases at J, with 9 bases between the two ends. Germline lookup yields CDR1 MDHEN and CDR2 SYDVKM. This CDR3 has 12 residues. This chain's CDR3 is CASSLRLGPQHF. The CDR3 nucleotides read TGTGCCAGCAGTTTGCGATTGGGGCCCCAGCATTTT.

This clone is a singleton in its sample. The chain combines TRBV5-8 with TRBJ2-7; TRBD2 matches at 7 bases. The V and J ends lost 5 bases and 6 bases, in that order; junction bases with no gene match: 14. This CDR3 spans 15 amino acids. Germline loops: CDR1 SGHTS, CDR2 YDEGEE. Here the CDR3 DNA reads TGTGCCAGCAGACCACGGACGGGGGGTTGGGGCGAGCAGTACTTC. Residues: CASRPRTGGWGEQYF.

CDR3 in DNA: TGTGCCAGCTCACCACCGGTTTGGCAAGAGACCCAGTACTTC. Amino acid sequence: CASSPPVWQETQYF. The V call is TRBV18, the J call TRBJ2-5; D is unclear. The CDR3 runs 14 residues. V lost 0 bases and J 2 bases, leaving 7 bases between the germline ends. Germline CDR1 reads KGHSH; CDR2 reads LQKENI.

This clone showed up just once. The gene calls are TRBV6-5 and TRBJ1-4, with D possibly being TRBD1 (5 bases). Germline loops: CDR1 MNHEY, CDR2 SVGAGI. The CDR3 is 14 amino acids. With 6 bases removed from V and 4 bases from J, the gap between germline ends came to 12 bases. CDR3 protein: CASRPGRLNEKLFF. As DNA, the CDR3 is TGTGCCAGCAGACCGGGACGGCTTAATGAAAAACTGTTTTTT.

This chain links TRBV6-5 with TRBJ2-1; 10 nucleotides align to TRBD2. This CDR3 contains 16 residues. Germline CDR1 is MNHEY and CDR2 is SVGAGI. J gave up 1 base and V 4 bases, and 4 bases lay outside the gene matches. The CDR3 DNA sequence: TGTGCCAGCAGTTGGACTAGCGGTGGGTCCTACAATGAGCAGTTCTTC. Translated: CASSWTSGGSYNEQFF.

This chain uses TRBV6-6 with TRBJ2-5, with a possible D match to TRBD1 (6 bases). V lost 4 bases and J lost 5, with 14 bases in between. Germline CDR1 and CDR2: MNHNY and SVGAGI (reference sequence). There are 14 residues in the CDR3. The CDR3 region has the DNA TGTGCCAGCAGTTCCTCAGGGGCGGTGGAGACCCAGTACTTC. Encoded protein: CASSSSGAVETQYF.

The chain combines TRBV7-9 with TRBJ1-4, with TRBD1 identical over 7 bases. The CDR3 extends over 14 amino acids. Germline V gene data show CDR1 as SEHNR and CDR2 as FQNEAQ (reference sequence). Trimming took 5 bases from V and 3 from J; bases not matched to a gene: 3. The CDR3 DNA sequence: TGTGCCAGCAGCGGGACAGTGCCTAATGAAAAACTGTTTTTT. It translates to CASSGTVPNEKLFF.

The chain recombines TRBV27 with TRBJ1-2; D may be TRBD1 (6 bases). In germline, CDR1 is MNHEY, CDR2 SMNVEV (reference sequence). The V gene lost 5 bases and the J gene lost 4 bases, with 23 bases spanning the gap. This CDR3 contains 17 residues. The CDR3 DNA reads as TGTGCCAGCAGTCTTACCCCCCTTCACACAGGGACCTATGGCTACACCTTC. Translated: CASSLTPLHTGTYGYTF.

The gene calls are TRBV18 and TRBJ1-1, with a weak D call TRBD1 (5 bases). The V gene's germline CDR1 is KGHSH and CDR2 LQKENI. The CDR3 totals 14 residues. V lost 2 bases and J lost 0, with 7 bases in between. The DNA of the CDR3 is TGTGCCAGCTCACCAGGGACGGTGAACACTGAAGCTTTCTTT. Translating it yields CASSPGTVNTEAFF.

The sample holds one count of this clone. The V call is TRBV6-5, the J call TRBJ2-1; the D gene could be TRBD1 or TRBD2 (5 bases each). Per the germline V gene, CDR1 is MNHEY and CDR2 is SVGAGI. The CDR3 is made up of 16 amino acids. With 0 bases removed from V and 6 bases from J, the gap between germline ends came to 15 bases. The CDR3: CASSYSRLPGTNEQFF. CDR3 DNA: TGTGCCAGCAGTTACTCGAGACTGCCGGGGACCAATGAGCAGTTCTTC.

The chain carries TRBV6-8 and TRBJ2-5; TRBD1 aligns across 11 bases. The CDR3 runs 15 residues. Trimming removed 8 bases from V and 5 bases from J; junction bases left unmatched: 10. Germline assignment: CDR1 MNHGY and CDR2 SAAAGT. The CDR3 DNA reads TGTGCCAGCTCCAGGAGGACAGGGGGCAGGGAGACCCAGTACTTC. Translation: CASSRRTGGRETQYF.

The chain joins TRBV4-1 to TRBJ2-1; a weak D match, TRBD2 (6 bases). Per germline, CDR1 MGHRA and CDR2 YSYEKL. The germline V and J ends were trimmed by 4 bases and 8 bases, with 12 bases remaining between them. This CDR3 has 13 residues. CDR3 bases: TGCGCCAGCAGCCCCGGGACTTCGGATGAGCAGTTCTTC. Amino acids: CASSPGTSDEQFF.

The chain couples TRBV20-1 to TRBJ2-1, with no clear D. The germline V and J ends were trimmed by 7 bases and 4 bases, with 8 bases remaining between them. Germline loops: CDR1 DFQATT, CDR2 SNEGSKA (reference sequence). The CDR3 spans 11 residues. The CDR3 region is CSGRFYNEQFF. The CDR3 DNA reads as TGCAGTGGGCGCTTTTACAATGAGCAGTTCTTC.

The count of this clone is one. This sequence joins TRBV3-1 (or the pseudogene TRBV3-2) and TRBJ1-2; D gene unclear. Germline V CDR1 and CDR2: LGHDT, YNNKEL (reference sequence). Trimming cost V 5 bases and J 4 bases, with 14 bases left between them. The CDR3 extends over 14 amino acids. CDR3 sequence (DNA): TGTGCCAGCAGCTCATCTCCTGAGAGCTATGGCTACACCTTC. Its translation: CASSSSPESYGYTF.

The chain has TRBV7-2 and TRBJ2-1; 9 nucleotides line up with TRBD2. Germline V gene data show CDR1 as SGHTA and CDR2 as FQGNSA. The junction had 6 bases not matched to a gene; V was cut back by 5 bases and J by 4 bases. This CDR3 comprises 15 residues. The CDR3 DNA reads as TGTGCCAGCAGCCTCCAAGCGGGAGGTTACAATGAGCAGTTCTTC. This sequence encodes CASSLQAGGYNEQFF.

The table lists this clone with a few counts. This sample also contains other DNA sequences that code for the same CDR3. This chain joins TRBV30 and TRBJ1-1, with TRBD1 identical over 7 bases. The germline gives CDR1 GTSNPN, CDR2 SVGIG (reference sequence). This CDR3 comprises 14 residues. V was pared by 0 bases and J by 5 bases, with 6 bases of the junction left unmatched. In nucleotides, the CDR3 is TGTGCCTGGAGTGTAAGAGGGGGCCGGACTGAAGCTTTCTTT. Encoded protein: CAWSVRGGRTEAFF.

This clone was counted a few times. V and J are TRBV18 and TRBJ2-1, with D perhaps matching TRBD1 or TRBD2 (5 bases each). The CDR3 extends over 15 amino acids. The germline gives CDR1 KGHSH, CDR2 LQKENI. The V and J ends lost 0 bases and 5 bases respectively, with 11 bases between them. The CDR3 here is CASSPPGRLNNEQFF. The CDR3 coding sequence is TGTGCCAGCTCACCACCGGGACGCCTGAACAATGAGCAGTTCTTC.